The rows below give T cell receptor beta chains drawn from one sample of a study of cytomegalovirus exposure and HLA in healthy donors. Sequencing was performed with immunoSEQ multiplex PCR; in TCRdb, only in-frame clones are kept and a portion is missing. This sample has roughly 190,000 clones, with roughly a tenth found just once. Sequencing was performed on PBMCs. These receptors were collected from a woman aged 25 to 39 in good health and CMV-seropositive. CDR3s include the opening cysteine and the closing phenylalanine or tryptophan. D genes are given only for firm matches. Size is stated for part of the rows, as once, few or many counts, or as a class when the clone is expanded.

cdr3_nt cdr3_aa j_call d_call clone_size v_call
TGTGCCTGCAGATTGGACCTTGGGGCGGCCTACGAGCAGTACTTC CACRLDLGAAYEQYF TRBJ2-7 . few TRBV28
TGTGCCACCAGCCGACTAGCGGGAGGTGGAGATACGCAGTATTTT CATSRLAGGGDTQYF TRBJ2-3 TRBD2 . TRBV15
TGTGCCAGTAGTATCGGGACTAGCGGGGGCAATGAGCAGTTCTTC CASSIGTSGGNEQFF TRBJ2-1 TRBD2 . TRBV19
TGTGCCAGCAGTGAAAGGGGGAATGAGCAGTTCTTC CASSERGNEQFF TRBJ2-1 . few TRBV2
TGTGCCAGTAGATCGGGACAGGGCGGCTATGGCTACACCTTC CASRSGQGGYGYTF TRBJ1-2 TRBD1 . TRBV19
TGCGCCAGCAGCGAACTAGCGGTCCAAGAGACCCAGTACTTC CASSELAVQETQYF TRBJ2-5 TRBD2 few TRBV5-1
TGTGCCACCAGCAGGGGGGGGCAGGGCCACGAGCAGTACTTC CATSRGGQGHEQYF TRBJ2-7 . . TRBV15
TGTGCCAGCAGTGACATGACAGGCGATAGCTCTGGAAACACCATATATTTT CASSDMTGDSSGNTIYF TRBJ1-3 . . TRBV6-1
TGTGCCAGCTCACACCGGGACAGGTGGAACTATGGCTACACCTTC CASSHRDRWNYGYTF TRBJ1-2 TRBD1 few TRBV18
TGTGCCAGCAGCTTAGGGGCAGGGTTGGCCGAGCAGTACTTC CASSLGAGLAEQYF TRBJ2-7 . . TRBV11-2
TGCGCCAGCAGTCAAAGGCAGGGCCTTGGCACAGATACGCAGTATTTT CASSQRQGLGTDTQYF TRBJ2-3 . once TRBV23-1
TGTGCCAGCAGCCCTCAACTTTGGACTAGCGGAAGCACCGGGGAGCTGTTTTTT CASSPQLWTSGSTGELFF TRBJ2-2 TRBD2 . TRBV7-9
TGTGCCAGCAGCCAAGAGAGCCTCACGGACGAGCAGTACTTC CASSQESLTDEQYF TRBJ2-7 . . TRBV14
TGCGCCAGCAGACAGAGCCCAACTAATGAAAAACTGTTTTTT CASRQSPTNEKLFF TRBJ1-4 . few TRBV5-1
TGTGCCAGCAGTTCCGGACAGGGCCCTGAAGCTTTCTTT CASSSGQGPEAFF TRBJ1-1 TRBD1 medium-sized TRBV6-5
TGTGCCAGCAGTGGGGGCAGCGGGAGGGCCGCGGCAGATACGCAGTATTTT CASSGGSGRAAADTQYF TRBJ2-3 TRBD2 . TRBV6-4
TGTGCCAGCTCACCCCCCCGGGACAGGGTGTACAGCTCTCACCCCTACGAGCAGTACTTC CASSPPRDRVYSSHPYEQYF TRBJ2-7 TRBD1 few TRBV18
TGTGCCAGCAGCTTAGAGCAGGGCACTGAAGCTTTCTTT CASSLEQGTEAFF TRBJ1-1 . few TRBV7-2
TGTGCCAGTAGAGTAGCGGGAGGCACGAACACCGGGGAGCTGTTTTTT CASRVAGGTNTGELFF TRBJ2-2 TRBD2 few TRBV19
TGTGCCAGCTTACAGGGTAACGAGCAGTACTTC CASLQGNEQYF TRBJ2-7 . . TRBV27
TGTGCCAGCAGCTCCAATGTGCGGTCTCCGGGACCTCAGGGGGCTTTCTTT CASSSNVRSPGPQGAFF TRBJ1-1 . . TRBV7-2
TGTGCCTGGAGTAAACGGGGGGCCGACTATGGCTACACCTTC CAWSKRGADYGYTF TRBJ1-2 . . TRBV30
TGTGCCAGCACTCCCCGCGGGGAGGGCCACGATACGCAGTATTTT CASTPRGEGHDTQYF TRBJ2-3 TRBD2 . TRBV7-8
TGTGCCAGCAGCTTTACAGGGTATGAGCAGTTCTTC CASSFTGYEQFF TRBJ2-1 . few TRBV7-2
TGTGCCAGCAGCTTAGTAGGGGTAGGGCACGAGCAGTACTTC CASSLVGVGHEQYF TRBJ2-7 . few TRBV7-8
TGTGCCAGCAGAGACATGGGACTAGCGGGAGGGTATGAGCAGTTCTTC CASRDMGLAGGYEQFF TRBJ2-1 TRBD2 . TRBV6-6
TGCGCCAGCAGCGAGTCTAGCGGGACCGGAACAGATACGCAGTATTTT CASSESSGTGTDTQYF TRBJ2-3 TRBD2 . TRBV5-1
TGTGCCAGCAGCGCTACACCAGGTAATGAGCAGTTCTTC CASSATPGNEQFF TRBJ2-1 . few TRBV9
TGTGCCAGCAGTGCGGGTCAGCCCCAGCATTTT CASSAGQPQHF TRBJ1-5 . few TRBV2
TGTGCCAGCAACCAGAGGTCGTCTGGAAACACCATATATTTT CASNQRSSGNTIYF TRBJ1-3 . . TRBV6-1
TGTGCCAGCAGATCCAGGGGGGCTGGGGCCAACGTCCTGACTTTC CASRSRGAGANVLTF TRBJ2-6 . few TRBV11-2
TGTGCCAGCAGTTACTCGATGGGCGGGACCACCTACGAGCAGTACTTC CASSYSMGGTTYEQYF TRBJ2-7 . few TRBV6-5
TGTGCCAGCAGCCGAGGGATGGGGCAAGAGACCCAGTACTTC CASSRGMGQETQYF TRBJ2-5 . . TRBV7-3
TGCGCCAGCAGTGAGTCAGGAGCGGGAGGTATCACAGATACGCAGTATTTT CASSESGAGGITDTQYF TRBJ2-3 TRBD2 . TRBV10-1
TGTGCCAGCGGGGGACTACTAGGTCAAGAGACCCAGTACTTC CASGGLLGQETQYF TRBJ2-5 TRBD2 few TRBV7-8
TGCGCCAGCAGCCAAGCACAGGGGTACACTGAAGCTTTCTTT CASSQAQGYTEAFF TRBJ1-1 TRBD1 . TRBV4-1
TGTGCCAGCAGCTTAGGAGGGACTAATGTGCAGTACTTC CASSLGGTNVQYF TRBJ2-7 TRBD2 few TRBV7-2
TGTGCCTGGAGACCAGCGGGAGGACGTGGCGAGCAGTACTTC CAWRPAGGRGEQYF TRBJ2-7 TRBD2 few TRBV30
TGTGCCATCAGTGAGTCGGGGGGAGGGGGCGAGCAGTACTTC CAISESGGGGEQYF TRBJ2-7 . . TRBV10-3
TGTGCCAGCAGTACCGACAGGGGTAGGACCTACGAGCAGTACTTC CASSTDRGRTYEQYF TRBJ2-7 TRBD1 few TRBV6-5
TGCAGCGTTGAACAAGTCATAGCGGGAGGCTTGACAGATACGCAGTATTTT CSVEQVIAGGLTDTQYF TRBJ2-3 TRBD2 few TRBV29-1
TGTGCCAGCCGTAAGCAGGGGACAGATACGCAGTATTTT CASRKQGTDTQYF TRBJ2-3 . . TRBV28
TGTGCCAGCAGTTTAGGAGGTCTGAATGATGAAAAACTGTTTTTT CASSLGGLNDEKLFF TRBJ1-4 . many TRBV28
TGTGCCAGCAGCTCACCTCGACTAGCGGGGCATGAGCAGTTCTTC CASSSPRLAGHEQFF TRBJ2-1 TRBD2 . TRBV11-3
TGCAGCGTCCCCCGGGAGGGAGGTTTTTCCTACGAGCAGTACTTC CSVPREGGFSYEQYF TRBJ2-7 TRBD2 . TRBV29-1
TGTGCCACAAGACTAGCGGGAGACACCGGGGAGCTGTTTTTT CATRLAGDTGELFF TRBJ2-2 TRBD2 . TRBV7-7
TGTGCCAGCTCACTAGACAGCTACGAGCAGTACTTC CASSLDSYEQYF TRBJ2-7 . . TRBV18
TGTGCCAGCAGTCCCCTGGGCCAAGGGAGGGATACGCAGTATTTT CASSPLGQGRDTQYF TRBJ2-3 . . TRBV25-1
TGTGCCAGCCCCCCTCACAATAATTCACCCCTCCACTTT CASPPHNNSPLHF TRBJ1-6 . . TRBV27
TGTGCCAGCAGAGGACAGGGGGGGAACTATGGCTACACCTTC CASRGQGGNYGYTF TRBJ1-2 TRBD1 . TRBV6-6
TGTGTCAGCAGTCCCCATCGACAGTACTCTCTGAACACTGAAGCTTTCTTT CVSSPHRQYSLNTEAFF TRBJ1-1 . . TRBV27
TGTGCCAGCAGCGATACAGCAGCCAAAAACATTCAGTACTTC CASSDTAAKNIQYF TRBJ2-4 . . TRBV7-9
TGCGCCAGCAGCTTGCAGGGGGGCACTGAAGCTTTCTTT CASSLQGGTEAFF TRBJ1-1 TRBD1 . TRBV5-1
TGTGCCAGCAGCCACCCCGGGACCCCTGGAAGCGGGAGGGCCCACGAGCAGTACTTC CASSHPGTPGSGRAHEQYF TRBJ2-7 TRBD2 few TRBV7-9
TGTGCCAGCAGCCAATCGACAGGGGCGAGAGCTTTCTTT CASSQSTGARAFF TRBJ1-1 TRBD1 . TRBV14
TGTGCCAGCAGCCCCGGACAGGGGGCCATGAACACTGAAGCTTTCTTT CASSPGQGAMNTEAFF TRBJ1-1 TRBD1 few TRBV5-4
TGTGCTAGTGGTTCCGGGACAGGGCAGACTTTACTTTTAAACACTGAAGCTTTCTTT CASGSGTGQTLLLNTEAFF TRBJ1-1 TRBD1 few TRBV12-5
TGTGCCAGCAGCGTCTCAGGACAGGGGGCTGGAAACACCATATATTTT CASSVSGQGAGNTIYF TRBJ1-3 TRBD1 few TRBV9
TGTGCCAGCGGGCGGGAGATATCCTACAATGAGCAGTTCTTC CASGREISYNEQFF TRBJ2-1 TRBD2 few TRBV7-9
TGTGCCAGCAGCCCCTCTTGGGGGCCGGACACTGAAGCTTTCTTT CASSPSWGPDTEAFF TRBJ1-1 . few TRBV6-5